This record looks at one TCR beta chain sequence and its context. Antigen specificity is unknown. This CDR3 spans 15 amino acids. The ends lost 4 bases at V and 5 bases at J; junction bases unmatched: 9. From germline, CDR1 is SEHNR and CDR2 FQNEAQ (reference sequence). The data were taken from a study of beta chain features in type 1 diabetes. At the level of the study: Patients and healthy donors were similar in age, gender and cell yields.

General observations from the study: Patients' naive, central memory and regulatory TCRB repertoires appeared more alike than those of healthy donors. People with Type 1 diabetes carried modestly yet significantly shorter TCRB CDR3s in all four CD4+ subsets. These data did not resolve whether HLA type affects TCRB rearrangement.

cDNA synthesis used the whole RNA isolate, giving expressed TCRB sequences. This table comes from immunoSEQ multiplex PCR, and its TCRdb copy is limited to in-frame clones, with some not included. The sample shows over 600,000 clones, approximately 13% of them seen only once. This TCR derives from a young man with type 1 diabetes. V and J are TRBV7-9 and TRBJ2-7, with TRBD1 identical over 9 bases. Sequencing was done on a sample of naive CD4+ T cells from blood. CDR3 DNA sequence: TGTGCCAGCAGCTACACAGGGACAGGGACGAACGAGCAGTACTTC. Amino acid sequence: CASSYTGTGTNEQYF.